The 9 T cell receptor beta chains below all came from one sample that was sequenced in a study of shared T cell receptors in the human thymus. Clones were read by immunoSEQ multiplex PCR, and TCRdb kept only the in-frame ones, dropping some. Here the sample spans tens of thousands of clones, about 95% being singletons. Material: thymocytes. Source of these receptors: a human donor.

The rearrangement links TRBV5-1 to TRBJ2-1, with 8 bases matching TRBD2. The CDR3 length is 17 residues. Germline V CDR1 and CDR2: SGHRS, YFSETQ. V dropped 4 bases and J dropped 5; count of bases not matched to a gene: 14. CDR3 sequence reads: CASSPTLGGGINNEQFF. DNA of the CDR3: TGCGCCAGCAGCCCAACCCTCGGGGGGGGCATAAACAATGAGCAGTTCTTC.

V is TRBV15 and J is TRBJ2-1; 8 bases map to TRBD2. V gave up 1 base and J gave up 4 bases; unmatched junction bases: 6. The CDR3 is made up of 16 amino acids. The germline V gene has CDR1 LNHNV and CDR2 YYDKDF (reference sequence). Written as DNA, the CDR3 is TGTGCCACCAGCAGAGTTCCAGGACTAGCATACAATGAGCAGTTCTTC. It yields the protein CATSRVPGLAYNEQFF.

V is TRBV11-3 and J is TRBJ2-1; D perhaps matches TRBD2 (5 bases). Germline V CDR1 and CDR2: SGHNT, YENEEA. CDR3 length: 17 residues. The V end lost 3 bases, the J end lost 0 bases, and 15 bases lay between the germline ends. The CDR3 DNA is TGTGCCAGCAGCTTCGGAGCGGTGGGGAACTCCTACAATGAGCAGTTCTTC. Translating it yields CASSFGAVGNSYNEQFF.

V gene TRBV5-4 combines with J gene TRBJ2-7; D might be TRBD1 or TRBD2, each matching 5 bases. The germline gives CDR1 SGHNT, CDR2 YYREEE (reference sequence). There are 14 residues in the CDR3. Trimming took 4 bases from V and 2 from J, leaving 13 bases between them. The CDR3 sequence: CASSARDGTYEQYF. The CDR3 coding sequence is TGTGCCAGCAGCGCCCGGGACGGAACCTACGAGCAGTACTTC.

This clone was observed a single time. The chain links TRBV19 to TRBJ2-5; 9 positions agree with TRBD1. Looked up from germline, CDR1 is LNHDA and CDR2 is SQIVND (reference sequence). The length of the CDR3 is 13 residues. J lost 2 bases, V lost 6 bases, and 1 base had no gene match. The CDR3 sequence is CASRTGGQETQYF. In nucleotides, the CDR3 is TGTGCCAGTAGGACAGGGGGTCAAGAGACCCAGTACTTC.

The CDR3: CASSGPTSGGAIVVDTQYF. DNA for the CDR3: TGTGCCAGCAGTGGCCCGACTAGCGGGGGGGCGATTGTCGTGGATACGCAGTATTTT. The chain employs TRBV27 and TRBJ2-3, with 14 positions matching TRBD2. This CDR3 comprises 19 residues. Trimming cost V 5 bases and J 6 bases; bases outside gene matches: 16. Per the germline V gene, CDR1 is MNHEY and CDR2 is SMNVEV (reference sequence).

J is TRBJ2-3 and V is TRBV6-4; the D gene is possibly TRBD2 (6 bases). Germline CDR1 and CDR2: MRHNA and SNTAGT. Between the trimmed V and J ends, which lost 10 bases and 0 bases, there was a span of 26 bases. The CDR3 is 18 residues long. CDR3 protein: CATRCDTKAGFSTDTQYF. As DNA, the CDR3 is TGTGCCACCAGGTGTGACACAAAGGCGGGGTTTAGCACAGATACGCAGTATTTT.

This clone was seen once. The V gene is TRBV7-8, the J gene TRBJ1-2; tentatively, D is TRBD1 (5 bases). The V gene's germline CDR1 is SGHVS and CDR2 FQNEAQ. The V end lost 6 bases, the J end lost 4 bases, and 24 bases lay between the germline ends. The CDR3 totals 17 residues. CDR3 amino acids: CASSRAAGTEKLYGYTF. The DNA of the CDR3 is TGTGCCAGCAGTCGGGCTGCCGGGACCGAAAAGCTCTATGGCTACACCTTC. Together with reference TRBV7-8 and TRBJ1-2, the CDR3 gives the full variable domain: GAGVSQSPRYKVAKRGQDVALRCDPISGHVSLFWYQQALGQGPEFLTYFQNEAQLDKSGLPSDRFFAERPEGSVSTLKIQRTQQEDSAVYLCASSRAAGTEKLYGYTFGSGTRLTVV.

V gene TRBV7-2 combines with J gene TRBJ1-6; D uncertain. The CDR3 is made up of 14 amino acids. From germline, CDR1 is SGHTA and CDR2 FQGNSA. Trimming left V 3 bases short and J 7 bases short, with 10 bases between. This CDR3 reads CASSFEVRNSPLHF. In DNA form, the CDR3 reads TGTGCCAGCAGCTTCGAGGTCCGAAATTCACCCCTCCACTTT.